Listed here is a single T cell receptor (beta chain). Its antigen is unidentified. Sample treatment: around 19 received Ad26.COV2.S at low or high dose, single or two shots; several received placebo; per-sample allocation not given. Vaccine and placebo recipients were sampled on day 63 after the first injection. The sample came from a Boston adult aged 18-55 years. This record comes from a study of Ad26.COV2.S vaccination and SARS-CoV-2 variants. For the study at large: Donor was in the COV1001 Ad26.COV2.S trial arm. Ad26.COV2.S, an intramuscular injection, was given once or twice 56 days apart. General observations from the study: Vaccine and placebo recipients had similar non-spike TCR breadth.

The V end lost 8 bases, the J end lost 1 base, and 15 bases lay between the germline ends. This CDR3 spans 15 amino acids. Per the germline V gene, CDR1 is MNHNY and CDR2 is SVGAGI (reference sequence). Profiled with immunoSEQ multiplex PCR; TCRdb holds only in-frame clones, not every one. The data contain 430,000 or so clones, 80% to 90% of them singletons. This chain links TRBV6-6 with TRBJ1-3; tentative D call: TRBD1 (5 bases). The material was peripheral blood, obtained in a trial of Ad26.COV2.S vaccine versus placebo. This sequence originates from a person between 18 and 60 years old who received the Ad26.COV2.S COVID-19 vaccine or a placebo. The CDR3 bases are TGTGCCAGCCGACCGGGGCCGGGATCTGGAAACACCATATATTTT. It codes for CASRPGPGSGNTIYF.